The 5 T cell receptor beta chains below come from one sample, sequenced in a study of cytomegalovirus exposure and HLA in healthy donors. Use of 60 Vbeta and 13 Jbeta primers characterized the PCR. TCRdb's table, derived via immunoSEQ multiplex PCR, lists solely in-frame clones and lacks some. The sample has approximately 67,000 clones, around 63% seen once. The sample taken for sequencing was PBMCs. Receptors originate from a woman in her 30s in good health and CMV-seronegative.

This chain uses TRBV28 with TRBJ1-3; 11 bases are a match to TRBD1. The CDR3 runs 14 residues. Germline trimming cut 2 bases from V and 8 bases from J; bases unmatched to any gene: 2. CDR1 and CDR2 from the germline V gene are MDHEN and SYDVKM. In DNA, the CDR3 is TGTGCCAGCAGTTTAGGGGGACAGGGGGACACCATATATTTT. Translating gives CASSLGGQGDTIYF.

This clone was seen a handful of times. The V and J genes are TRBV6-5 and TRBJ1-4; tentatively, D is TRBD1 (6 bases). Trimming took 4 bases from V and 8 from J, leaving 14 bases between them. Germline V CDR1 and CDR2: MNHEY, SVGAGI. The CDR3 extends over 14 amino acids. CDR3 sequence reads: CASSSFGQREKLFF. In DNA, the CDR3 is TGTGCCAGCAGTTCTTTTGGACAGAGAGAAAAACTGTTTTTT.

V gene TRBV5-5 combines with J gene TRBJ1-6; 7 bases agree with TRBD1. Germline CDR1 is SGHKS and CDR2 is YYEKEE (reference sequence). The CDR3 runs 14 residues. The ends lost 2 bases at V and 9 bases at J; junction bases unmatched: 5. In DNA, the CDR3 is TGTGCCAGCAGCTTTCAGGGGGATGGTTCACCCCTCCACTTT. Translation: CASSFQGDGSPLHF.

This chain connects TRBV6-6 to TRBJ1-2, with D tentatively TRBD1 (5 bases). This CDR3 region has 16 residues. Germline CDR1 and CDR2: MNHNY and SVGAGI (reference sequence). Trimming left V 2 bases short and J 8 bases short, with 21 bases between. Here the CDR3 reads CASSYPEGRGLSGYTF. CDR3 nucleotide sequence: TGTGCCAGCAGTTACCCGGAGGGAAGGGGTCTTAGCGGCTACACCTTC.

The chain is built from TRBV2 and TRBJ1-1; 7 positions agree with TRBD1. The V gene end was trimmed by 6 bases and the J gene end by 6 bases; junction bases not matched to a gene: 13. This CDR3 has 15 amino acids. CDR1 SNHLY and CDR2 FYNNEI come from the germline V gene. CDR3 amino acids: CASSPSGTVSPEAFF. CDR3 sequence (DNA): TGTGCCAGCAGCCCATCCGGGACAGTTTCCCCTGAAGCTTTCTTT.